Listed here are 20 T cell receptor beta chains from one sample, sequenced in a study of blood T cell repertoires in COVID-19. The method was immunoSEQ multiplex PCR; TCRdb's version includes in-frame clones alone and lacks a portion of them. This sample has some 77,000 clones, with around 89% found just once. Sequencing was done on a sample of peripheral blood. The source is an elderly woman with active or convalescent COVID-19.

The chain is built from TRBV20-1 and TRBJ2-3; 8 positions agree with TRBD2. Trimming took 3 bases from V and 3 from J; bases not matched to a gene: 5. The CDR3 has 14 amino acids. Per germline, CDR1 DFQATT and CDR2 SNEGSKA (reference sequence). Written as DNA, the CDR3 is TGCAGTGCTAGTTCTCCGGGGGGGACAGATACGCAGTATTTT. Protein: CSASSPGGTDTQYF.

The chain uses TRBV11-2 and TRBJ2-7; possibly TRBD2 for D (5 bases). This CDR3 region has 11 residues. Germline V gene sequence: CDR1 SGHAT, CDR2 FQNNGV. V was pared by 7 bases and J by 7 bases, with 11 bases between. The CDR3 loop reads CASTHRGEQYF. The CDR3 DNA reads TGTGCCAGCACCCACCGAGGGGAGCAGTACTTC.

In nucleotides, the CDR3 is TGTGCCAGCTCTCCATTAAGGGCGGGAGGGCCCTCCTACGAGCAGTACTTC. It is translated as CASSPLRAGGPSYEQYF. The chain is built from TRBV2 and TRBJ2-7; TRBD2 agrees at 9 bases. CDR1 SNHLY and CDR2 FYNNEI come from the germline V gene. The CDR3 length is 17 residues. V dropped 8 bases and J dropped 0; count of bases not matched to a gene: 14.

The chain recombines TRBV9 with TRBJ2-3, with 7 bases lining up with TRBD2. V shed 0 bases, J shed 3 bases, and the junction held 7 bases outside the gene matches. The CDR3 runs 16 residues. The germline V gene encodes CDR1 SGDLS and CDR2 YYNGEE. DNA for the CDR3: TGTGCCAGCAGCGTAGGTGCGGGAGATAGAACAGATACGCAGTATTTT. Encoded protein: CASSVGAGDRTDTQYF.

The chain combines TRBV19 with TRBJ2-2, with TRBD2 matching over 15 bases. The CDR3 consists of 19 residues. With V trimmed by 7 bases and J by 4 bases, 13 bases remained unmatched. Germline assignment: CDR1 LNHDA and CDR2 SQIVND (reference sequence). Here the CDR3 reads CASKKGGLAGGTRTGELFF. The CDR3, as DNA: TGTGCCAGTAAAAAGGGTGGACTAGCGGGAGGGACTCGCACCGGGGAGCTGTTTTTT. The full variable domain, its missing parts supplied by reference TRBV19 and TRBJ2-2, is DGGITQSPKYLFRKEGQNVTLSCEQNLNHDAMYWYRQDPGQGLRLIYYSQIVNDFQKGDIAEGYSVSREKKESFPLTVTSAQKNPTAFYLCASKKGGLAGGTRTGELFFGEGSRLTVL.

The chain employs TRBV27 and TRBJ2-2; D is perhaps TRBD2 (5 bases). Per germline, CDR1 MNHEY and CDR2 SMNVEV (reference sequence). CDR3 length equals 15 residues. V shed 2 bases and J shed 3 bases, with 10 bases lying between them. The CDR3 sequence: CASSLSPGYTGELFF. CDR3 coding DNA: TGTGCCAGCAGTTTAAGTCCGGGGTACACCGGGGAGCTGTTTTTT.

This sequence joins TRBV28 and TRBJ2-7; 7 positions agree with TRBD2. This CDR3 spans 14 amino acids. Germline V lookup: CDR1 MDHEN, CDR2 SYDVKM. Trimming at V came to 1 base and at J to 5 bases, leaving 5 bases not matched to a gene. CDR3 DNA sequence: TGTGCCAGCAGTTTATTTGTGGGGGGGAACGAGCAGTACTTC. Translation gives CASSLFVGGNEQYF.

The rearrangement joins TRBV28 to TRBJ1-4; 9 bases are shared with TRBD1. With 5 bases clipped from V and 4 bases from J, the junction kept 14 bases outside the gene matches. Germline V CDR1 and CDR2: MDHEN, SYDVKM. The CDR3 is 18 amino acids. CDR3 sequence reads: CASSGTGTGNLVNEKLFF. DNA of the CDR3: TGTGCCAGCAGTGGTACCGGGACAGGGAACCTGGTTAATGAAAAACTGTTTTTT.

V gene TRBV5-5 combines with J gene TRBJ2-7; 7 nucleotides line up with TRBD1. Germline V lookup: CDR1 SGHKS, CDR2 YYEKEE (reference sequence). V shed 7 bases and J 3 bases; nucleotides not matched to a gene: 1. The CDR3 covers 11 residues. The CDR3 region has the DNA TGTGCCAGCGGGGACAGCTACGAGCAGTACTTC. Residues: CASGDSYEQYF.

This sequence joins TRBV7-2 and TRBJ1-2; D is unresolved. V shed 5 bases and J shed 6 bases, with 10 bases lying between them. Germline CDR1 is SGHTA and CDR2 is FQGNSA. This CDR3 has 12 amino acids. This CDR3 is CASSLKVNGYTF. The CDR3 nucleotides are TGTGCCAGCAGCCTAAAAGTTAATGGCTACACCTTC. Looking up the rest from reference TRBV7-2 and TRBJ1-2 gives the full variable domain: GAGVSQSPSNKVTEKGKDVELRCDPISGHTALYWYRQSLGQGLEFLIYFQGNSAPDKSGLPSDRFSAERTGGSVSTLTIQRTQQEDSAVYLCASSLKVNGYTFGSGTRLTVV.

This clone showed up just once. This CDR3 is CASSEAAGQETQYF. The CDR3 region has the DNA TGTGCCAGCAGTGAAGCGGCAGGGCAGGAGACCCAGTACTTC. The gene calls are TRBV2 and TRBJ2-5; possibly TRBD1 for D (5 bases). The V end was cut by 0 bases, the J end by 5 bases, with 10 bases between. This CDR3 region has 14 residues. CDR1 and CDR2 from the germline V gene are SNHLY and FYNNEI.

This chain joins TRBV12-3 or TRBV12-4 and TRBJ2-1; 7 bases map to TRBD2. The CDR3 runs 13 residues. J was trimmed by 7 bases and V by 6 bases; bases with no gene match: 6. CDR3 nucleotide sequence: TGTGCCAGCAGCCGGACTAGAACGAATGAGCAGTTCTTC. Its translation: CASSRTRTNEQFF.

DNA for the CDR3: TGTGCCAGCAGGCGAGCGGGACAGGGTTACAATGAGCAGTTCTTC. It specifies CASRRAGQGYNEQFF. This sequence joins TRBV28 and TRBJ2-1; 9 positions agree with TRBD1. Germline assignment: CDR1 MDHEN and CDR2 SYDVKM. The J segment lost 4 bases and the V segment lost 6 bases, leaving 7 bases of the junction unmatched. This CDR3 is built from 15 residues.

This clone has just one count. The chain joins TRBV6-5 to TRBJ2-7; 9 positions match TRBD2. V was clipped by 2 bases and J by 7 bases; unmatched bases: 9. CDR3 length equals 15 residues. Germline V gene data show CDR1 as MNHEY and CDR2 as SVGAGI. CDR3 loop: CASSYGGSGSGEQYF. The DNA for the CDR3 is TGTGCCAGCAGTTACGGTGGTAGCGGGAGCGGGGAGCAGTACTTC.

The CDR3 reads CASSSFAGGGYNEQFF. CDR3 DNA sequence: TGTGCCAGCAGTTCCTTTGCGGGAGGGGGTTACAATGAGCAGTTCTTC. The genes are TRBV6-5 and TRBJ2-1; 9 positions agree with TRBD2. The V segment lost 4 bases and the J segment 4 bases; nucleotides outside the gene matches: 8. Looked up from germline, CDR1 is MNHEY and CDR2 is SVGAGI. This CDR3 is 16 amino acids long.

CDR3 region: CASSSLAGAEQYF. Written as DNA, the CDR3 is TGTGCCAGCAGCTCTCTAGCGGGAGCCGAGCAGTACTTC. This sequence joins TRBV7-3 and TRBJ2-7; TRBD2 matches at 10 bases. This CDR3 has 13 residues. Germline lookup yields CDR1 SGHTA and CDR2 FQGTGA. V shed 4 bases and J 6 bases; nucleotides not matched to a gene: 3.

The chain couples TRBV5-1 to TRBJ2-4; no definite D call. The V end was cut by 3 bases, the J end by 8 bases, with 12 bases between. CDR1 and CDR2 from the germline V gene are SGHRS and YFSETQ. This CDR3 contains 13 residues. As DNA, the CDR3 is TGCGCCAGCAGCTCTCAGAATCAGGACATTCAGTACTTC. This codes for CASSSQNQDIQYF.

The rearrangement links TRBV6-6 to TRBJ2-7; 7 bases align to TRBD1. The CDR3 sequence is 12 residues long. CDR1 and CDR2 (germline): MNHNY, SVGAGI (reference sequence). V was clipped by 7 bases and J by 12 bases; unmatched bases: 12. In DNA form, the CDR3 reads TGTGCCAGCACCCCTAGGACAGGTCGTATGTACTTC. Residues: CASTPRTGRMYF.

This clone has more than one count but fewer than ten. V gene TRBV27 combines with J gene TRBJ2-7, with TRBD2 matching over 13 bases. The trim removed 4 bases at V and 5 bases at J, leaving 5 bases unmatched. CDR3 length: 15 amino acids. CDR1 and CDR2 from the germline V gene are MNHEY and SMNVEV (reference sequence). The CDR3 sequence: CASSSTSGRVDEQYF. The CDR3, as DNA: TGTGCCAGCAGTTCCACTAGCGGGAGGGTCGACGAGCAGTACTTC.

This clone has a single count. This chain joins TRBV19 and TRBJ1-1; D is uncertain. V shed 5 bases and J shed 0 bases, with 10 bases lying between them. This CDR3 is 14 amino acids long. In germline, CDR1 is LNHDA, CDR2 SQIVND (reference sequence). As DNA, the CDR3 is TGTGCCAGTAGTCTCCAGGCCTTGAACACTGAAGCTTTCTTT. Protein: CASSLQALNTEAFF. The variable domain in full, with the rest retrieved from reference TRBV19 and TRBJ1-1, is DGGITQSPKYLFRKEGQNVTLSCEQNLNHDAMYWYRQDPGQGLRLIYYSQIVNDFQKGDIAEGYSVSREKKESFPLTVTSAQKNPTAFYLCASSLQALNTEAFFGQGTRLTVV.